One TCR beta chain is described in this entry. The data belong to a study of cytomegalovirus exposure and HLA in healthy donors. CDR3 size: 13 residues. Germline V lookup: CDR1 GTSNPN, CDR2 SVGIG (reference sequence). Between the trimmed V and J ends, which lost 1 base and 1 base, there was a span of 7 bases. Vbeta (60) and Jbeta (13) primers were used in the PCR. Repertoires were generated with immunoSEQ multiplex PCR, while TCRdb's copy carries only in-frame clones and drops some. The clone table shows approximately 150,000 clones, with the ten largest holding around 1.6%. The chain joins TRBV30 to TRBJ1-1; TRBD1 is a possible D gene (6 bases). This TCR was sampled from a woman aged 50 to 60 in good health and CMV-seronegative. Source material: PBMCs. The CDR3 DNA follows: TGTGCCTGGAGTGAACAGGGGAACACTGAAGCTTTCTTT. Encoded protein: CAWSEQGNTEAFF.